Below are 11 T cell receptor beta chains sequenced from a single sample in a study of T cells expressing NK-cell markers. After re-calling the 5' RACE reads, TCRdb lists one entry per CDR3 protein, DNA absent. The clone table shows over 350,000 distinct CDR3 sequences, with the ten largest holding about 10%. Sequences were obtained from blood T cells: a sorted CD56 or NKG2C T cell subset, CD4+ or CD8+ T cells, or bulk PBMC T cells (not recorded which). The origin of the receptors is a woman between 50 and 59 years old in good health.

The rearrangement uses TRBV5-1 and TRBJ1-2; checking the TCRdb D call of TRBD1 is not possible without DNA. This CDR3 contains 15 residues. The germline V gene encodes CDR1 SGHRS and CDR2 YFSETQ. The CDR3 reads CASSPIPTENYGYTF.

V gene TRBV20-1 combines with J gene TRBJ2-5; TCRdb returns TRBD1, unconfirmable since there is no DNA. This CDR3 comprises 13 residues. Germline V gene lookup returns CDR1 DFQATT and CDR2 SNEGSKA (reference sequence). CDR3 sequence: CSASITGFETQYF.

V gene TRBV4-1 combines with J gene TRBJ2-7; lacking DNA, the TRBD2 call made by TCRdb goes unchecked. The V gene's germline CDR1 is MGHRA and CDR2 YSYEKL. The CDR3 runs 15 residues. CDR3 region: CASSQGLAGRVGQYF.

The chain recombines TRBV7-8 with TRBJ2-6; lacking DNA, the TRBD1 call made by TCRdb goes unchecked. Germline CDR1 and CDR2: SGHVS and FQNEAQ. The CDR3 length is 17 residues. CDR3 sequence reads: CASSLAVPGSGANVLTF.

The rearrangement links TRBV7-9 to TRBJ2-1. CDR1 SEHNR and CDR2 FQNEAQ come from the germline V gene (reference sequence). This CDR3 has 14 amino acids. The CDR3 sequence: CASAKRELYNEQFF.

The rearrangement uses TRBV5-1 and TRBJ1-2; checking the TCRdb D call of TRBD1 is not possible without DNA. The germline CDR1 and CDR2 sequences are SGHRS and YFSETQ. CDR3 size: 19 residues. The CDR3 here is CASSPRTGIGRIANYGYTF. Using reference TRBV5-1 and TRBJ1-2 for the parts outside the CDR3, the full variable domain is KAGVTQTPRYLIKTRGQQVTLSCSPISGHRSVSWYQQTPGQGLQFLFEYFSETQRNKGNFPGRFSGRQFSNSRSEMNVSTLELGDSALYLCASSPRTGIGRIANYGYTFGSGTRLTVV.

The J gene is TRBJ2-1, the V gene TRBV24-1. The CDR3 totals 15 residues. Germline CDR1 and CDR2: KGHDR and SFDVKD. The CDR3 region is CASQGSGGAYNEQFF.

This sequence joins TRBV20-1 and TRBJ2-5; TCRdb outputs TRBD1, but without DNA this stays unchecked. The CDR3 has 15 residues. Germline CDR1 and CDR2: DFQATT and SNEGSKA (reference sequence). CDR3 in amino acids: CSASPLRVVRETQYF.

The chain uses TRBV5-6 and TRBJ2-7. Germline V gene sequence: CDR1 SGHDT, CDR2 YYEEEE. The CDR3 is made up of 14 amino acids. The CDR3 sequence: CASSTRTPLYEQYF.

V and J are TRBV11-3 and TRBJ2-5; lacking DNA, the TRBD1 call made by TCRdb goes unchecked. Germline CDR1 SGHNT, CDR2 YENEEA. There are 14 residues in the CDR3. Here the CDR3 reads CASSPFTGEETQYF.

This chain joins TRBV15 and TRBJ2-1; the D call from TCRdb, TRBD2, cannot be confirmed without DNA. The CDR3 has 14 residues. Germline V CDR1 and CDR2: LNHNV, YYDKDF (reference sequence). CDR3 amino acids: CATSPAGSYNEQFF.